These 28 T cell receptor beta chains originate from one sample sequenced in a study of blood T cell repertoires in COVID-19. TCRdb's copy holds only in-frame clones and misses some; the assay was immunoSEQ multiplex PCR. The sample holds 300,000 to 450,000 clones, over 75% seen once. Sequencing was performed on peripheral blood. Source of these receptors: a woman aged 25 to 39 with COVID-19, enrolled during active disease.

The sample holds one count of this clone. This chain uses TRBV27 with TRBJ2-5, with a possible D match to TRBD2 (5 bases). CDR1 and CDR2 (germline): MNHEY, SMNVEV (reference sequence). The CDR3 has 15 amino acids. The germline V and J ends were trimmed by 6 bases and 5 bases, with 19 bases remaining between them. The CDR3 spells CASRERLLPGETQYF. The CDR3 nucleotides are TGTGCCAGCAGGGAACGTCTTCTCCCGGGGGAGACCCAGTACTTC.

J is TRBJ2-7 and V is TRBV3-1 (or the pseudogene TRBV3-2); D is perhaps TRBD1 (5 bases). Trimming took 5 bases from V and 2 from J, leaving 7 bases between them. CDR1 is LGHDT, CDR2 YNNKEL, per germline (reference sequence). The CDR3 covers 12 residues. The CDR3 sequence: CASSLQAYEQYF. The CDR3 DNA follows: TGTGCCAGCAGCTTACAGGCCTACGAGCAGTACTTC.

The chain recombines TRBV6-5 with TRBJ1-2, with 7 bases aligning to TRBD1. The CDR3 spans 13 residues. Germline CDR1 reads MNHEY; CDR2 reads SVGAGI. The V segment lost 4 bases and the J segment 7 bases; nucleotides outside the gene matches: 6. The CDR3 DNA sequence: TGTGCCAGCAGTTTTAGGGGGCTCGGTGGCTACACCTTC. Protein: CASSFRGLGGYTF.

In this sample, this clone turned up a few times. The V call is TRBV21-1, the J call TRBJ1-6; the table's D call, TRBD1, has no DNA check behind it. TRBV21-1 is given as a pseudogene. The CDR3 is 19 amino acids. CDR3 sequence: CASSKSHPTGTRRNSPLHF. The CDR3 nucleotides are TGTGCCAGCAGCAAATCCCATCCTACCGGGACAAGGAGGAATTCACCCCTCCACTTT.

The DNA for the CDR3 is TGTGCCAGCAGCTCGGGACAGGCAGGCCCTGAAGCTTTCTTT. Translated, it gives CASSSGQAGPEAFF. This chain connects TRBV7-9 to TRBJ1-1; 8 bases line up with TRBD1. The CDR3 sequence is 14 residues long. Per the germline V gene, CDR1 is SEHNR and CDR2 is FQNEAQ (reference sequence). With 4 bases clipped from V and 6 bases from J, the junction kept 7 bases outside the gene matches.

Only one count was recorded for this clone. CDR3: CASSAGGSGNTIYF. CDR3 sequence (DNA): TGTGCCAGCAGCGCAGGGGGCTCTGGAAACACCATATATTTT. The gene calls are TRBV5-8 and TRBJ1-3; 7 bases are shared with TRBD1. CDR1 is SGHTS, CDR2 YDEGEE, per germline. The CDR3 is made up of 14 amino acids. The V and J ends lost 4 bases and 0 bases, in that order; junction bases with no gene match: 1.

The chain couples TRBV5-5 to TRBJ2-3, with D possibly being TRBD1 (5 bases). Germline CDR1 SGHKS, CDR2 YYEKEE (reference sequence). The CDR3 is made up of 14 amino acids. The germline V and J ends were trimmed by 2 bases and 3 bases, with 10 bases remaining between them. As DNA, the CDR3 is TGTGCCAGCAGCTTAAGGGCAGGGACAGATACGCAGTATTTT. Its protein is CASSLRAGTDTQYF. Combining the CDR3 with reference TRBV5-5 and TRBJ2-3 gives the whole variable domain DAGVTQSPTHLIKTRGQQVTLRCSPISGHKSVSWYQQVLGQGPQFIFQYYEKEERGRGNFPDRFSARQFPNYSSELNVNALLLGDSALYLCASSLRAGTDTQYFGPGTRLTVL.

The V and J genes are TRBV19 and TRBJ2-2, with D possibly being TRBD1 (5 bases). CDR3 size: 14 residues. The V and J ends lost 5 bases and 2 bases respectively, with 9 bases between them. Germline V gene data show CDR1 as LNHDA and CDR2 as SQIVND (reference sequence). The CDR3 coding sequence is TGTGCCAGTAGTGGGCAGGGAAACACCGGGGAGCTGTTTTTT. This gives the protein CASSGQGNTGELFF.

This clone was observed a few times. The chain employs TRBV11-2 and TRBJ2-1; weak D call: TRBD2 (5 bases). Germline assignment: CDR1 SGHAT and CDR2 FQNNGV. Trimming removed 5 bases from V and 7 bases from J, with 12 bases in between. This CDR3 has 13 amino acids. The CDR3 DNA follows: TGTGCCAGCAGCCCTACTAGGCAGAATGAGCAGTTCTTC. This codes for CASSPTRQNEQFF.

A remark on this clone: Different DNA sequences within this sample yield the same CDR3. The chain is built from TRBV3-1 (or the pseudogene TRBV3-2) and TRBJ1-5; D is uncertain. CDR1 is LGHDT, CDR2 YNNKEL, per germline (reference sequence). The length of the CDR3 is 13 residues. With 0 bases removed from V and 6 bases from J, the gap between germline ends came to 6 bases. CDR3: CASSQDRGQPQHF. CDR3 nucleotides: TGTGCCAGCAGCCAAGATCGGGGTCAGCCCCAGCATTTT.

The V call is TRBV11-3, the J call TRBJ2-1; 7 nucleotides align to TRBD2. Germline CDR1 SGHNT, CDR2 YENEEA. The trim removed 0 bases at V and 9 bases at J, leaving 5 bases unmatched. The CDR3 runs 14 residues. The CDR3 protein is CASSLDLGGSEQFF. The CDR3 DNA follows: TGTGCCAGCAGCTTAGATCTCGGCGGGAGTGAGCAGTTCTTC.

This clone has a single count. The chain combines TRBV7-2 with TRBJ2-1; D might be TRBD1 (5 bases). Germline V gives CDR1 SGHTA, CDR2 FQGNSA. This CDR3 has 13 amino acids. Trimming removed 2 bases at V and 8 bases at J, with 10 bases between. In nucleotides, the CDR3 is TGTGCCAGCAGCTTAATGGACACTGATGAGCAGTTCTTC. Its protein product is CASSLMDTDEQFF.

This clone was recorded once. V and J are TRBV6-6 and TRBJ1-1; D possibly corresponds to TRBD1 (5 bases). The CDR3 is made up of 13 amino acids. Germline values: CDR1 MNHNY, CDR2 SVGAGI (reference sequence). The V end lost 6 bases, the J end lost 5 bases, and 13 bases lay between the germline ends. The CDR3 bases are TGTGCCAGCAGACCCCCGGGGGGGACTGAAGCTTTCTTT. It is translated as CASRPPGGTEAFF.

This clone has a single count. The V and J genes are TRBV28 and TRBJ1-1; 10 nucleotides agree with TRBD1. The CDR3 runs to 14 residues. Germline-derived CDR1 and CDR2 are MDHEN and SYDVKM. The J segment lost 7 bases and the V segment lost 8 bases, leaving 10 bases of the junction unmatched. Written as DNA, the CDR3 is TGTGCCAGCCCGGGCGAGACAGGGGGCGATGAAGCTTTCTTT. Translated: CASPGETGGDEAFF.

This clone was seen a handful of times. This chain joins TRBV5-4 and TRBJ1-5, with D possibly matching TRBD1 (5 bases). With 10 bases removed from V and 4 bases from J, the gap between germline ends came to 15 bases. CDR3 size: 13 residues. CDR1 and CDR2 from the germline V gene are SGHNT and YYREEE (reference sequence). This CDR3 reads CAFGTGGNQPQHF. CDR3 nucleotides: TGTGCCTTCGGGACGGGAGGTAATCAGCCCCAGCATTTT. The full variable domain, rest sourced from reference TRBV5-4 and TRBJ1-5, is ETGVTQSPTHLIKTRGQQVTLRCSSQSGHNTVSWYQQALGQGPQFIFQYYREEENGRGNFPPRFSGLQFPNYSSELNVNALELDDSALYLCAFGTGGNQPQHFGDGTRLSIL.

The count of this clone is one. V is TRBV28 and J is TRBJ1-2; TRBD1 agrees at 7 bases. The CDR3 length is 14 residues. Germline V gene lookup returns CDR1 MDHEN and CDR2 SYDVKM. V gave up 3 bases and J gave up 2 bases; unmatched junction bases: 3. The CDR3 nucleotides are TGTGCCAGCAGTTTTCCGACAGGGAACTATGGCTACACCTTC. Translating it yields CASSFPTGNYGYTF.

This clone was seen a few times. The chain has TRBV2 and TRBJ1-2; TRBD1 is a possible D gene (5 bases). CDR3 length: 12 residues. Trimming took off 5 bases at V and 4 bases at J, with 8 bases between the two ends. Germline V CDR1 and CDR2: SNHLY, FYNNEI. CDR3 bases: TGTGCCAGCAGTAGCGACAGCTATGGCTACACCTTC. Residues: CASSSDSYGYTF. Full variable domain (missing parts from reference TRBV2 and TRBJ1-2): EPEVTQTPSHQVTQMGQEVILRCVPISNHLYFYWYRQILGQKVEFLVSFYNNEISEKSEIFDDQFSVERPDGSNFTLKIRSTKLEDSAMYFCASSSDSYGYTFGSGTRLTVV.

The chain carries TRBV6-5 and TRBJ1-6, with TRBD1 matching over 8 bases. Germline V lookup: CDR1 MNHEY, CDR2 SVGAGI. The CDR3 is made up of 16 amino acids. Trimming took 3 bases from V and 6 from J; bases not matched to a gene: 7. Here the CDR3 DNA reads TGTGCCAGCAGTTATCACCGGGACAGGAGTAATTCACCCCTCCACTTT. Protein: CASSYHRDRSNSPLHF.

This chain's CDR3 is CASRIQPGTGSGNTIYF. DNA of the CDR3: TGCGCCAGCAGAATACAACCCGGGACAGGCTCTGGAAACACCATATATTTT. The V call is TRBV5-1, the J call TRBJ1-3; 8 bases are a match to TRBD1. CDR3 length: 17 amino acids. The germline V gene has CDR1 SGHRS and CDR2 YFSETQ. After removal of 5 bases from V and 0 bases from J, the junction contained 10 bases not matched to a gene.

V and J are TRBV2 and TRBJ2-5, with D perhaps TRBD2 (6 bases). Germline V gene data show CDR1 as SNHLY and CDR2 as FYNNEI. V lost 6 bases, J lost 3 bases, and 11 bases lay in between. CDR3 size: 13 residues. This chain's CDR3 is CASSGSIEETQYF. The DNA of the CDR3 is TGTGCCAGCAGCGGGAGCATAGAAGAGACCCAGTACTTC.

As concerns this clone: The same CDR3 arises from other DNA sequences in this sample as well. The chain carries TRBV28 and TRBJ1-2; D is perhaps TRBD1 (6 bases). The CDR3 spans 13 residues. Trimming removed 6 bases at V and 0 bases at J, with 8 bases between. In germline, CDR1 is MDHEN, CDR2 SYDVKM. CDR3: CASSRTANYGYTF. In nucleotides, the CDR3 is TGTGCCAGCAGCCGGACAGCTAACTATGGCTACACCTTC.

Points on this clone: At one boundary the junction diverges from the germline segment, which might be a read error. The chain's CDR3 is CASSLGGLAVGDEQFF. The CDR3 nucleotides read TGTGCTAGCAGCTTAGGGGGACTAGCGGTCGGCGATGAGCAGTTCTTC. The gene calls are TRBV7-7 and TRBJ2-1, with 11 bases that match TRBD2. The V gene's germline CDR1 is SSHAT and CDR2 FNYEAQ (reference sequence). The CDR3 runs 16 residues.

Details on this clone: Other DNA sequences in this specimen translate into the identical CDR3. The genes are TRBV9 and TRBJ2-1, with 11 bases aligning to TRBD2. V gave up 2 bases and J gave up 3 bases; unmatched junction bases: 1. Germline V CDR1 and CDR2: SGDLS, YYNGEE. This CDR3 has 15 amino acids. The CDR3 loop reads CASSVGLADYNEQFF. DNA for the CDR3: TGTGCCAGCAGCGTGGGACTAGCGGACTACAATGAGCAGTTCTTC.

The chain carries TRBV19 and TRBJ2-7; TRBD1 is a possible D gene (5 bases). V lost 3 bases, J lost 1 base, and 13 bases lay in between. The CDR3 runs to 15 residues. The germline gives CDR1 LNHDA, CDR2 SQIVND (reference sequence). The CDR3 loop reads CASSIPTGTSYEQYF. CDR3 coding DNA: TGTGCCAGTAGTATTCCAACAGGAACATCCTACGAGCAGTACTTC.

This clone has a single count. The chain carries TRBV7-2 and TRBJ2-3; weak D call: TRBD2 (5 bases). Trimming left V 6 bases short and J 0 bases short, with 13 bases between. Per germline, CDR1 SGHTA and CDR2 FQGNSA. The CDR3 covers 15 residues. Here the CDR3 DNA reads TGTGCCAGCAGTTTCTCACTAGGAAGCACAGATACGCAGTATTTT. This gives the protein CASSFSLGSTDTQYF.

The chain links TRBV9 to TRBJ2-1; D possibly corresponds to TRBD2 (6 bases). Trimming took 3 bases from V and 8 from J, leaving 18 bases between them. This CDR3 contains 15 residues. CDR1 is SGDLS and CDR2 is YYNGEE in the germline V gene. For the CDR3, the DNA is TGTGCCAGCAGCGCGGGGGACTCCTCGGGGGATGAGCAGTTCTTC. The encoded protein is CASSAGDSSGDEQFF.

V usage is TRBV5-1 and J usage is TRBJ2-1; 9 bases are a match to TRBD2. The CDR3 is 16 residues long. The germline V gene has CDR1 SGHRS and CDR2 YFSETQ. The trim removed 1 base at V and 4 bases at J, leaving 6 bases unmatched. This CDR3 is CASSLFAGGGYNEQFF. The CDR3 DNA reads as TGCGCCAGCAGCTTGTTTGCGGGAGGGGGGTACAATGAGCAGTTCTTC.

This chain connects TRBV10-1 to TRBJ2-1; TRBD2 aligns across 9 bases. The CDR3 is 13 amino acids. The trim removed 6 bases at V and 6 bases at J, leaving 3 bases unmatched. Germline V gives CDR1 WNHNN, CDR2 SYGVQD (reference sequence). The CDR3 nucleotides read TGCGCCAGCAGCCGCGGGAGGGCCAATGAGCAGTTCTTC. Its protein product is CASSRGRANEQFF.